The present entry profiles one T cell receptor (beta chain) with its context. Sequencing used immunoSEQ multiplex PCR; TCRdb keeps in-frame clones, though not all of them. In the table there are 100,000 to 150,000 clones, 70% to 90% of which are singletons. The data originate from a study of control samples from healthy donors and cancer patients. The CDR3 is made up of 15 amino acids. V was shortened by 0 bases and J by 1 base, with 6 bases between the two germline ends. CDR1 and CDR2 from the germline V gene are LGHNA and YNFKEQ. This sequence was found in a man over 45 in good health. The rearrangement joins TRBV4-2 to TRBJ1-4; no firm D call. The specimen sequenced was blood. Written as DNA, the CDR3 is TGTGCCAGCAGCCAAGAGGGGATAACTAATGAAAAACTGTTTTTT. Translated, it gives CASSQEGITNEKLFF.